The rows below give T cell receptor beta chains drawn from one sample of a study of blood T cells in healthy people across ages. Each CDR3 protein is one row after TCRdb ran MiXCR on the 5' RACE reads. The table shows roughly 2 million distinct CDR3 sequences, with roughly 50% occurring only once. Sequencing was performed on blood. The receptors stem from a woman between 35 and 50 years old in good health. The CDR3 runs from the conserved cysteine through the conserved F or W. The D gene is left open where the match is weak. Size values are once, few and many counts, or a class for expanded clones, and some rows have none.

J gene,clone size,D gene,V gene,CDR3 length,CDR3 DNA,CDR3 protein
TRBJ2-7,-,TRBD2,TRBV28,13,TGTGCCAGCAGTAACCCTAGCGGCTACGAGCAGTACTTC,CASSNPSGYEQYF
TRBJ2-7,-,-,TRBV7-8,15,TGTGCCAGCAGCTTAGCGGGAGTCTACACCTACGAGCAGTACTTC,CASSLAGVYTYEQYF
TRBJ1-2,-,-,TRBV4-3,14,TGCGCCAGCAGCCCCACACCTTCCTCTTATGGCTACACCTTC,CASSPTPSSYGYTF
TRBJ1-4,-,TRBD1,TRBV7-7,16,TGTGCTAGCAGCTTAGGACCGGGACAGGGCAATGAAAAACTGTTTTTT,CASSLGPGQGNEKLFF
TRBJ1-2,-,TRBD1,TRBV20-1,13,TGCAGTGCTAGAGACAGGGGGCCCTATGGCTACACCTTC,CSARDRGPYGYTF
TRBJ1-5,-,TRBD1,TRBV5-5,19,TGTGCCAGCAGCCCCGGGTCTCGGGACAGGTACGGAAGCAATCAGCCCCAGCATTTT,CASSPGSRDRYGSNQPQHF
TRBJ2-7,-,-,TRBV4-3,14,TGCGCCAGCAGCCAAGGCGGAGGGGTCTACGAGCAGTACTTC,CASSQGGGVYEQYF
TRBJ2-5,-,TRBD1,TRBV28,16,TGTGCCAGCAGTCAGGACAGGGCCGGAGACCAAGAGACCCAGTACTTC,CASSQDRAGDQETQYF
TRBJ2-7,few,-,TRBV6-2/TRBV6-3,12,TGTGCCAGCAAACTCTCTTGGGGCGAGCAGTACTTC,CASKLSWGEQYF
TRBJ2-5,-,TRBD2,TRBV13,16,TGTGCCAGCAGCGACAACTCCGGGGGGTACCAAGAGACCCAGTACTTC,CASSDNSGGYQETQYF
TRBJ2-3,many,-,TRBV29-1,12,TGCAGCGTTGGACGGAACACAGATACGCAGTATTTT,CSVGRNTDTQYF
TRBJ2-7,-,-,TRBV6-1,12,TGTGCCAGCAGTGGGGTGGCGGGAGAGCAGTACTTC,CASSGVAGEQYF